This T cell receptor beta chain was documented in a study of CD8+CD57+ T cells in acquired aplastic anemia. Looking at the study overall: Sorting CD4+ and CD8+ cells gave DNA averaging about 3.3 ug. Findings of the study overall: A set of twenty-nine CD8+ CDR3 sequences was shared between patients and controls, and these sequences appeared highly expressed in patients.

Profiles of TCR beta VDJ and CDR3 were generated from a genomic DNA template. MiXCR was run by TCRdb on the reads, yielding one entry per CDR3 protein. The sample records roughly 160,000 distinct CDR3 sequences, 70% to 80% being singletons. Sequenced patients had shown CD8+CD57+ cell expansion by flow cytometry. V was clipped by 0 bases and J by 0 bases; unmatched bases: 14. The CDR3 spans 20 residues. Looked up from germline, CDR1 is MGHRA and CDR2 is YSYEKL. Comment on this clonotype: As yet, its antigen is unknown.

The receptor's source is a human donor with aplastic anemia. The sequenced sample consisted of sorted CD4+, CD8+, or CD8+CD57+ T cells (not recorded which) from PBMCs. The chain employs TRBV4-1 and TRBJ2-7, with TRBD2 matching over 10 bases. The CDR3 protein is CASSQDDGASGRESSYEQYF. The CDR3 region has the DNA TGCGCCAGCAGCCAAGACGACGGGGCTAGCGGGAGAGAGAGCTCCTACGAGCAGTACTTC.